What follows are 12 T cell receptor beta chains derived from one specimen sequenced in a study of sequential checkpoint blockade in melanoma. As for treatment: randomized to nivolumab then ipilimumab (arm A) or the reverse (arm B). Clones were read by immunoSEQ multiplex PCR, and TCRdb kept only the in-frame ones, dropping some. This table holds about 21,000 clones, approximately 80% found once. The source was CD8+ T cells sorted from blood (inferred from file names), collected from a patient given nivolumab and ipilimumab in sequence. The receptors come from a human donor with melanoma.

This chain joins TRBV27 and TRBJ1-2, with D uncertain. With 2 bases removed from V and 3 bases from J, the gap between germline ends came to 13 bases. Germline assignment: CDR1 MNHEY and CDR2 SMNVEV (reference sequence). The CDR3 runs 15 residues. CDR3 residues: CASSLQAGLYYGYTF. DNA of the CDR3: TGTGCCAGCAGTTTACAAGCGGGCCTTTACTATGGCTACACCTTC.

The genes are TRBV28 and TRBJ1-5; 10 bases fit TRBD1. Germline assignment: CDR1 MDHEN and CDR2 SYDVKM. The junction had 9 bases not matched to a gene; V was cut back by 3 bases and J by 7 bases. The CDR3 has 16 amino acids. The CDR3: CASSFLLDRGEQPQHF. CDR3 sequence (DNA): TGTGCCAGCAGTTTTTTATTGGACAGGGGGGAACAGCCCCAGCATTTT. The full variable domain, in which reference TRBV28 and TRBJ1-5 provide the parts outside the CDR3, is DVKVTQSSRYLVKRTGEKVFLECVQDMDHENMFWYRQDPGLGLRLIYFSYDVKMKEKGDIPEGYSVSREKKERFSLILESASTNQTSMYLCASSFLLDRGEQPQHFGDGTRLSIL.

The chain couples TRBV6-5 to TRBJ1-1; D is unclear. CDR1 is MNHEY and CDR2 is SVGAGI in the germline V gene. Trimming removed 5 bases from V and 2 bases from J, with 15 bases in between. The CDR3 consists of 15 residues. CDR3 bases: TGTGCCAGCAGTCCCCTCCAGGCAATCAACACTGAAGCTTTCTTT. Protein: CASSPLQAINTEAFF.

This sequence joins TRBV12-5 and TRBJ2-7, with 11 nucleotides matching TRBD1. V trimming: 7 bases; J trimming: 7 bases; junction bases outside the gene matches: 12. The CDR3 runs 15 residues. The germline V gene has CDR1 LGHNT and CDR2 FRNRAP. The CDR3, as DNA: TGTGCTAGTGCCGGGGGGGGACAGGGGGTGGGGGAGCAGTACTTC. Amino acid sequence: CASAGGGQGVGEQYF.

Judged by abundance, this clone is medium-sized. The V gene is TRBV2, the J gene TRBJ2-7, with D possibly TRBD2 on 5 matching bases. This CDR3 region has 14 residues. Trimming pared 4 bases from V and 0 bases from J, leaving 10 bases between. Germline V gives CDR1 SNHLY, CDR2 FYNNEI. The CDR3 region has the DNA TGTGCCAGCAGTGCCGGGGTTGACTCCTACGAGCAGTACTTC. Its translation: CASSAGVDSYEQYF.

CDR3 region: CASSVGAGNEQYF. CDR3 nucleotide sequence: TGTGCCAGCAGCGTAGGAGCGGGGAACGAGCAGTACTTC. The V and J genes are TRBV9 and TRBJ2-7, with 7 bases lining up with TRBD2. The germline V gene encodes CDR1 SGDLS and CDR2 YYNGEE. The CDR3 covers 13 residues. With 0 bases clipped from V and 5 bases from J, the junction kept 2 bases outside the gene matches.

Only one count was recorded for this clone. The rearrangement joins TRBV5-1 to TRBJ1-2, with no clear D. Germline values: CDR1 SGHRS, CDR2 YFSETQ. V lost 3 bases and J 4 bases, leaving 16 bases between the germline ends. This CDR3 has 15 amino acids. This CDR3 reads CASSWETGAVYGYTF. DNA for the CDR3: TGCGCCAGCAGCTGGGAGACGGGAGCAGTCTATGGCTACACCTTC.

This clone was detected only once. The chain recombines TRBV29-1 with TRBJ2-7; perhaps TRBD1 as D (5 bases). The CDR3 extends over 11 amino acids. Germline V gene lookup returns CDR1 SQVTM and CDR2 ANQGSEA. V shed 6 bases and J shed 3 bases, with 9 bases lying between them. The CDR3 is CSVLDNYEQYF. The CDR3 DNA follows: TGCAGCGTATTGGACAACTACGAGCAGTACTTC.

The V call is TRBV4-1, the J call TRBJ2-7, with TRBD2 as a possible D gene (7 bases). This CDR3 region has 17 residues. Germline CDR1 is MGHRA and CDR2 is YSYEKL. V shed 2 bases and J shed 0 bases, with 17 bases lying between them. In DNA, the CDR3 is TGCGCCAGCAGCCAATCCTACCCACGGGGGGCCTCCTACGAGCAGTACTTC. Translation: CASSQSYPRGASYEQYF.

The chain combines TRBV2 with TRBJ2-1; 7 bases align to TRBD1. The CDR3 extends over 14 amino acids. Germline lookup yields CDR1 SNHLY and CDR2 FYNNEI. The V segment lost 5 bases and the J segment 4 bases; nucleotides outside the gene matches: 5. The CDR3 region is CASSPGQIYNEQFF. The CDR3 coding sequence is TGTGCCAGCAGTCCGGGACAGATTTACAATGAGCAGTTCTTC.

This clone was counted a few times. The V call is TRBV5-8, the J call TRBJ1-1, with TRBD1 identical over 11 bases. CDR1 is SGHTS and CDR2 is YDEGEE in the germline V gene. CDR3 length equals 15 residues. Trimming removed 4 bases from V and 7 bases from J; junction bases left unmatched: 9. The CDR3, as DNA: TGTGCCAGCAGCCTACGGACAGGGGGCCACGGTGAAGCTTTCTTT. This encodes CASSLRTGGHGEAFF.

This sequence joins TRBV27 and TRBJ2-1; possibly TRBD1 for D (6 bases). The germline V gene has CDR1 MNHEY and CDR2 SMNVEV (reference sequence). The CDR3 totals 14 residues. V shed 4 bases and J shed 6 bases, with 13 bases lying between them. CDR3 sequence (DNA): TGTGCCAGCAGTTGGGACACCCCGGGCAATGAGCAGTTCTTC. It codes for CASSWDTPGNEQFF.